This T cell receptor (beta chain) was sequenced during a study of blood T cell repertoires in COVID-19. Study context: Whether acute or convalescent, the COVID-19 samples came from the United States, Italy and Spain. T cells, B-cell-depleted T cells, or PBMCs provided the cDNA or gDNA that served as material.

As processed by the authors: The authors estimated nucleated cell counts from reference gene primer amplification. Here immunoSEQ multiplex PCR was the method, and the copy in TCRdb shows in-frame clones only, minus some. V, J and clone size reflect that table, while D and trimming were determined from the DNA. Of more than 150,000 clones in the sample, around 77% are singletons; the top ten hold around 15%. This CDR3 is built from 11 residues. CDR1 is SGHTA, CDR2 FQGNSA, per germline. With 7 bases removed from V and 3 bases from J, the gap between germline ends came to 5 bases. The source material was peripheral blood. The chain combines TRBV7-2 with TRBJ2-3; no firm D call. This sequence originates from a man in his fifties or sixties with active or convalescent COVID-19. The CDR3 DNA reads TGTGCCAGCACCCGGACAGATACGCAGTATTTT. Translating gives CASTRTDTQYF.